Listed here are 20 T cell receptor beta chains from one sample, sequenced in a study of neurological immune-mediated disorders. TCRdb re-analysed the 5' RACE reads in MiXCR, keeping a single row per CDR3 protein. The table shows about 120,000 distinct CDR3 sequences, with roughly 3.2% occurring only once. Sequenced input: PBMCs. The receptors were gathered from a young woman with multiple sclerosis.

This clonotype was seen ten or more times. In nucleotides, the CDR3 is TGTGCCAGCAGGGCTCAAGGGAAGGGTACCGGGGAGCTGTTTTTT. Amino acid sequence: CASRAQGKGTGELFF. The chain links TRBV12-3 or TRBV12-4 to TRBJ2-2; no firm D call. This CDR3 spans 15 amino acids. Deletions cut 6 bases from V and 5 bases from J, with 16 bases between.

The rearrangement uses TRBV20-1 and TRBJ1-1; no clear D. Trimming took 2 bases from V and 0 from J, leaving 16 bases between them. This CDR3 contains 16 residues. From germline, CDR1 is DFQATT and CDR2 SNEGSKA (reference sequence). In nucleotides, the CDR3 is TGCAGTGCTAGAAGTCCGCCCAGATCCGTGAACACTGAAGCTTTCTTT. It encodes CSARSPPRSVNTEAFF.

The sample holds many counts of this clonotype. The V call is TRBV11-2, the J call TRBJ2-7, with 7 nucleotides matching TRBD1. The CDR3 covers 15 residues. J gave up 0 bases and V 5 bases, and 7 bases lay outside the gene matches. CDR1 and CDR2 (germline): SGHAT, FQNNGV. This CDR3 reads CASSGEGAYSYEQYF. CDR3 nucleotides: TGTGCCAGCAGCGGAGAGGGGGCCTACTCCTACGAGCAGTACTTC.

A few counts support this clonotype. V usage is TRBV7-9 and J usage is TRBJ1-1, with TRBD1 matching over 7 bases. Germline trimming cut 5 bases from V and 4 bases from J; bases unmatched to any gene: 4. Germline CDR1 SEHNR, CDR2 FQNEAQ (reference sequence). This CDR3 spans 13 amino acids. Written as DNA, the CDR3 is TGTGCCAGCAGCAATCCAGGGGGCACTGAAGCTTTCTTT. It translates to CASSNPGGTEAFF.

This clonotype appeared a few times. The chain uses TRBV20-1 and TRBJ1-1; D not resolved. This CDR3 is built from 12 residues. CDR1 and CDR2 from the germline V gene are DFQATT and SNEGSKA (reference sequence). V lost 5 bases, J lost 8 bases, and 15 bases lay in between. The CDR3 region is CSASLYRTEAFF. The CDR3 DNA reads TGCAGTGCTTCGCTATACAGAACAGAAGCTTTCTTT.

This clonotype has a count of ten or more. This chain joins TRBV20-1 and TRBJ2-7; D may match TRBD1 or TRBD2 (7 bases each). CDR1 is DFQATT, CDR2 SNEGSKA, per germline (reference sequence). The V and J ends lost 6 bases and 2 bases respectively, with 17 bases between them. The CDR3 contains 14 residues. This CDR3 is CSARKSGGAYEQYF. CDR3 nucleotide sequence: TGCAGTGCGAGGAAATCAGGGGGGGCCTACGAGCAGTACTTC.

This clonotype has more than one count but fewer than ten. J is TRBJ1-5 and V is TRBV7-8; perhaps TRBD1 as D (6 bases). The germline V and J ends were trimmed by 5 bases and 0 bases, with 11 bases remaining between them. Germline V lookup: CDR1 SGHVS, CDR2 FQNEAQ. CDR3 length equals 15 residues. DNA of the CDR3: TGTGCCAGCAGCCAGGACAGTAATAGCAATCAGCCCCAGCATTTT. Residues: CASSQDSNSNQPQHF.

In its sample, this clonotype was seen many times. The V and J genes are TRBV27 and TRBJ2-3, with a weak D call TRBD1 (7 bases). Trimming stripped 10 bases from V and 1 base from J, with 15 bases between. The germline CDR1 and CDR2 sequences are MNHEY and SMNVEV (reference sequence). The CDR3 is made up of 14 amino acids. CDR3 sequence reads: CATRRGTGTDTQYF. The CDR3 nucleotides are TGTGCCACACGGAGGGGGACAGGCACAGATACGCAGTATTTT.

This clonotype was observed at least ten times. The V gene is TRBV6-1, the J gene TRBJ1-6; tentative D call: TRBD1 (5 bases). The CDR3 consists of 15 residues. V shed 2 bases and J shed 11 bases, with 16 bases lying between them. Germline V gene sequence: CDR1 MNHNS, CDR2 SASEGT. The CDR3, as DNA: TGTGCCAGCAGTGAACTTTCCTCTGGGGGTCCACCCCTCCACTTT. Protein: CASSELSSGGPPLHF.

Ten or more counts support this clonotype. V and J are TRBV20-1 and TRBJ2-3, with D possibly matching TRBD2 (5 bases). Trimming took 3 bases from V and 0 from J, leaving 10 bases between them. This CDR3 contains 14 residues. CDR1 and CDR2 (germline): DFQATT, SNEGSKA (reference sequence). The CDR3, as DNA: TGCAGTGCTAGGGAGCGGTCTAGCACAGATACGCAGTATTTT. This encodes CSARERSSTDTQYF.

This clonotype was seen at least ten times. The rearrangement links TRBV6-6 to TRBJ2-1; 7 bases fit TRBD2. Germline loops: CDR1 MNHNY, CDR2 SVGAGI (reference sequence). The trim removed 8 bases at V and 3 bases at J, leaving 4 bases unmatched. This CDR3 is 13 amino acids long. CDR3 in DNA: TGTGCCAGCCGCCTAGCGGACTACAATGAGCAGTTCTTC. Translated: CASRLADYNEQFF.

This clonotype was counted many times. This sequence joins TRBV5-1 and TRBJ1-2; D possibly corresponds to TRBD1 (6 bases). The V and J ends lost 3 bases and 9 bases respectively, with 18 bases between them. CDR1 is SGHRS, CDR2 YFSETQ, per germline. The CDR3 totals 14 residues. The CDR3 protein is CASSSTTGTRSYTF. The DNA of the CDR3 is TGCGCCAGCAGCTCTACCACCGGGACACGGAGCTACACCTTC.

This clonotype was observed many times. J is TRBJ2-7 and V is TRBV25-1; D perhaps matches TRBD2 (6 bases). Trimming left V 4 bases short and J 4 bases short, with 11 bases between. The CDR3 consists of 13 residues. CDR1 is MGHDK, CDR2 SYGVNS, per germline. In DNA, the CDR3 is TGTGCCAGCAGTGGCGGAGGGAGGTACGAGCAGTACTTC. Translating it yields CASSGGGRYEQYF.

In its sample, this clonotype was seen many times. The CDR3 nucleotides are TGCGCCAGCAGCTTCCAGGGTCCCTACGAGCAGTACTTC. Encoded protein: CASSFQGPYEQYF. The chain employs TRBV5-1 and TRBJ2-7, with D possibly matching TRBD1 (5 bases). Germline V gene sequence: CDR1 SGHRS, CDR2 YFSETQ. The CDR3 extends over 13 amino acids. The V and J ends lost 2 bases and 2 bases respectively, with 8 bases between them.

This clonotype came up a few times. V and J are TRBV12-3 or TRBV12-4 and TRBJ2-3; 7 positions agree with TRBD1. This CDR3 comprises 16 residues. V shed 3 bases, J shed 5 bases, and the junction held 11 bases outside the gene matches. The CDR3 loop is CASSFIQGILGDTQYF. CDR3 bases: TGTGCCAGCAGTTTCATACAGGGGATCCTCGGAGATACGCAGTATTTT.

This clonotype was seen many times. The chain employs TRBV3-1 and TRBJ2-6; no clear D gene. This CDR3 region has 15 residues. V dropped 5 bases and J dropped 0 bases, with 8 bases sitting between them. CDR1 and CDR2 (germline): LGHDT, YNNKEL (reference sequence). CDR3 protein: CASSVPFSGANVLTF. The CDR3, as DNA: TGTGCCAGCAGCGTGCCGTTCTCTGGGGCCAACGTCCTGACTTTC. Full variable domain (rest looked up from reference TRBV3-1 and TRBJ2-6): DTAVSQTPKYLVTQMGNDKSIKCEQNLGHDTMYWYKQDSKKFLKIMFSYNNKELIINETVPNRFSPKSPDKAHLNLHINSLELGDSAVYFCASSVPFSGANVLTFGAGSRLTVL.

About this clonotype: Sequence at one end of the junction differs from germline and may be a read error. The chain links TRBV14 to TRBJ1-5; possibly TRBD1 for D (5 bases). The germline gives CDR1 SGHDN, CDR2 FVKESK. The CDR3 is 15 amino acids. CDR3: CASSQRRGGNKTQNF. The CDR3 DNA reads as TGTGCCAGCAGCCAAAGAAGGGGAGGCAATAAGACCCAGAATTTT.

This clonotype came up many times. The chain recombines TRBV4-1 with TRBJ2-7; tentatively, D is TRBD2 (7 bases). V lost 0 bases, J lost 3 bases, and 12 bases lay in between. CDR1 and CDR2 from the germline V gene are MGHRA and YSYEKL. The CDR3 contains 15 residues. For the CDR3, the DNA is TGCGCCAGCAGCCAAGAGGGGGGGCTCGTCTACGAGCAGTACTTC. Protein: CASSQEGGLVYEQYF.

This clonotype was picked up a small number of times. This chain joins TRBV20-1 and TRBJ2-1; 14 nucleotides agree with TRBD2. The CDR3 consists of 14 residues. Germline V gene lookup returns CDR1 DFQATT and CDR2 SNEGSKA (reference sequence). After removal of 5 bases from V and 12 bases from J, the junction contained 9 bases not matched to a gene. The CDR3 loop reads CSAFGLAGGRAQFF. The CDR3, as DNA: TGCAGTGCTTTTGGACTAGCGGGGGGCCGAGCGCAGTTCTTC.

This clonotype was detected many times. The V and J genes are TRBV27 and TRBJ1-5; 8 nucleotides line up with TRBD1. The V segment lost 4 bases and the J segment 7 bases; nucleotides outside the gene matches: 3. The CDR3 runs 13 residues. CDR1 and CDR2 (germline): MNHEY, SMNVEV (reference sequence). This CDR3 reads CASSSTGVQPQHF. In DNA form, the CDR3 reads TGTGCCAGCAGTTCGACAGGGGTCCAGCCCCAGCATTTT.